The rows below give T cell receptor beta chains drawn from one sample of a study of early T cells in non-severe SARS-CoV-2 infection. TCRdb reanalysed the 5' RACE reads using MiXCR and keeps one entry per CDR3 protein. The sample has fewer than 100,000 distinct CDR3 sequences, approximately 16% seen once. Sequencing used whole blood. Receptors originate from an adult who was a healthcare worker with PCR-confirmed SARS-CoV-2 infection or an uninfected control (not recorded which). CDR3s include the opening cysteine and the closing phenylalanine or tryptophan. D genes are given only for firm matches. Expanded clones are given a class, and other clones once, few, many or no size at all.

cdr3_aa: CSVEDSRRRTEAFF
cdr3_nt: TGCAGCGTTGAAGATTCGCGGAGGAGGACTGAAGCTTTCTTT
v_call: TRBV29-1
clone_size: few
j_call: TRBJ1-1
d_call: NA

cdr3_aa: CASSRARSSTDTQYF
cdr3_nt: TGTGCCAGCAGCCGAGCGCGCTCGAGCACAGATACGCAGTATTTT
v_call: TRBV3-1
clone_size: many
j_call: TRBJ2-3
d_call: NA

cdr3_aa: CASKLLAGDTGELFF
cdr3_nt: TGCGCCAGCAAGTTACTAGCGGGGGACACCGGGGAGCTGTTTTTT
v_call: TRBV5-1
clone_size: NA
j_call: TRBJ2-2
d_call: TRBD2

cdr3_aa: CSVEGQRTSGRAYNEQFF
cdr3_nt: TGCAGCGTTGAAGGACAGCGGACTAGCGGGAGGGCTTACAATGAGCAGTTCTTC
v_call: TRBV29-1
clone_size: many
j_call: TRBJ2-1
d_call: TRBD2

cdr3_aa: CASKVDRVTEAFF
cdr3_nt: TGTGCCAGCAAAGTCGACAGGGTTACTGAAGCTTTCTTT
v_call: TRBV2
clone_size: NA
j_call: TRBJ1-1
d_call: TRBD1

cdr3_aa: CASSPPSGNSGNTIYF
cdr3_nt: TGTGCCAGCAGTCCTCCTTCAGGGAACTCTGGAAACACCATATATTTT
v_call: TRBV28
clone_size: few
j_call: TRBJ1-3
d_call: NA

cdr3_aa: CASSSTGAPPYNEQFF
cdr3_nt: TGTGCCAGCAGTAGCACGGGCGCCCCCCCTTACAATGAGCAGTTCTTC
v_call: TRBV27
clone_size: NA
j_call: TRBJ2-1
d_call: NA

cdr3_aa: CASTLGLGTYEQYF
cdr3_nt: TGTGCCAGCACCCTCGGTTTAGGAACCTACGAGCAGTACTTC
v_call: TRBV7-8
clone_size: few
j_call: TRBJ2-7
d_call: NA

cdr3_aa: CASSLFREESEQYF
cdr3_nt: TGTGCCAGCAGCCTGTTCAGGGAGGAGAGCGAGCAGTACTTC
v_call: TRBV7-9
clone_size: NA
j_call: TRBJ2-7
d_call: NA

cdr3_aa: CASSYYGDTEAFF
cdr3_nt: TGTGCCAGCAGTTACTATGGGGACACTGAAGCTTTCTTT
v_call: TRBV6-5
clone_size: few
j_call: TRBJ1-1
d_call: NA

cdr3_aa: CSAIKDGLVHNEQFF
cdr3_nt: TGCAGTGCGATCAAAGACGGACTTGTCCACAATGAGCAGTTCTTC
v_call: TRBV20-1
clone_size: medium-sized
j_call: TRBJ2-1
d_call: NA

cdr3_aa: CSVEEGRAGTEAFF
cdr3_nt: TGCAGCGTTGAAGAGGGCCGGGCGGGTACTGAAGCTTTCTTT
v_call: TRBV29-1
clone_size: many
j_call: TRBJ1-1
d_call: NA

cdr3_aa: CASRWSLTALYPSNTGELFF
cdr3_nt: TGTGCCAGCAGGTGGAGCCTGACAGCCTTATACCCTTCGAACACCGGGGAGCTGTTTTTT
v_call: TRBV12-3/TRBV12-4
clone_size: few
j_call: TRBJ2-2
d_call: NA

cdr3_aa: CARETRDRQETQYF
cdr3_nt: TGCGCCAGAGAAACTCGGGACAGACAAGAGACCCAGTACTTC
v_call: TRBV10-2
clone_size: few
j_call: TRBJ2-5
d_call: TRBD1

cdr3_aa: CASSPTLESTQYF
cdr3_nt: TGTGCCAGCAGCCCTACGTTAGAGAGTACGCAGTATTTT
v_call: TRBV7-6
clone_size: few
j_call: TRBJ2-3
d_call: NA

cdr3_aa: CAWSVWTSGVPSSYNEQFF
cdr3_nt: TGTGCCTGGAGTGTATGGACTAGCGGGGTACCCAGCTCCTACAATGAGCAGTTCTTC
v_call: TRBV30
clone_size: NA
j_call: TRBJ2-1
d_call: TRBD2

cdr3_aa: CASSLGSQPQHF
cdr3_nt: TGTGCCAGCAGTCTAGGGAGTCAGCCCCAGCATTTT
v_call: TRBV28
clone_size: few
j_call: TRBJ1-5
d_call: NA

cdr3_aa: CASSDNDRGMNEQFF
cdr3_nt: TGCGCCAGCAGTGATAACGACAGGGGTATGAATGAGCAGTTCTTC
v_call: TRBV10-1
clone_size: few
j_call: TRBJ2-1
d_call: TRBD1

cdr3_aa: CASSLSGRWEQYF
cdr3_nt: TGCGCCAGCAGCTTGTCTGGGCGGTGGGAGCAGTACTTC
v_call: TRBV5-1
clone_size: NA
j_call: TRBJ2-7
d_call: NA

cdr3_aa: CASSLGTALYGYTF
cdr3_nt: TGTGCCAGCAGTCTCGGGACCGCTTTGTATGGCTACACCTTC
v_call: TRBV12-3/TRBV12-4
clone_size: many
j_call: TRBJ1-2
d_call: NA

cdr3_aa: CASSPGGGNEQYF
cdr3_nt: TGTGCCAGCTCACCCGGCGGTGGCAACGAGCAGTACTTC
v_call: TRBV18
clone_size: few
j_call: TRBJ2-7
d_call: NA

cdr3_aa: CASSRKPGLAPRDEQFF
cdr3_nt: TGTGCCAGCAGCCGAAAACCGGGACTAGCCCCTAGAGATGAGCAGTTCTTC
v_call: TRBV3-1
clone_size: NA
j_call: TRBJ2-1
d_call: TRBD2

cdr3_aa: CASRQAGGGNEQFF
cdr3_nt: TGTGCCAGCAGGCAAGCGGGAGGCGGAAATGAGCAGTTCTTC
v_call: TRBV7-9
clone_size: NA
j_call: TRBJ2-1
d_call: TRBD2